These T cell receptor beta chains were read from a single sample in a study of shared clonotypes between healthy human individuals. Measured with immunoSEQ multiplex PCR; TCRdb has only the in-frame clones, and not every one. In the table there are a few million clones, around 90% of which are singletons. What was sequenced was naive CD4+ T cells from PBMCs. These receptors all come from a man between 18 and 35 years old in good health. Some clones in this sample may be carry-over from other donors' samples. CDR3s include the opening cysteine and the closing phenylalanine or tryptophan. Each record gives: clone size, V gene, J gene, D gene, CDR3 DNA, CDR3 protein. D genes are given only for firm matches. Size is omitted from some rows. Given values are once, few, many or a class for expanded clones.

clone_size: NA; v_call: TRBV18; j_call: TRBJ2-7; d_call: TRBD1; cdr3_nt: TGTGCCAGCTCAGCCAGGGGGTCCTCCTACGAGCAGTACTTC; cdr3_aa: CASSARGSSYEQYF
clone_size: NA; v_call: TRBV28; j_call: TRBJ1-2; d_call: NA; cdr3_nt: TGTGCCAGCAGACTGACAGGACCCGATGGCTACACCTTC; cdr3_aa: CASRLTGPDGYTF
clone_size: NA; v_call: TRBV7-2; j_call: TRBJ2-7; d_call: TRBD2; cdr3_nt: TGTGCCAGCAGCTCGACTAGCGGGAGGTCAGACGAGCAGTACTTC; cdr3_aa: CASSSTSGRSDEQYF
clone_size: NA; v_call: TRBV5-1; j_call: TRBJ2-5; d_call: NA; cdr3_nt: TGCGCCAGCAGCCGGGTACCCCCTGAGACCCAGTACTTC; cdr3_aa: CASSRVPPETQYF
clone_size: NA; v_call: TRBV28; j_call: TRBJ2-7; d_call: TRBD2; cdr3_nt: TGTGCCAGCGGGACTAGCGGGAGTGGCTACGAGCAGTACTTC; cdr3_aa: CASGTSGSGYEQYF
clone_size: NA; v_call: TRBV28; j_call: TRBJ2-1; d_call: NA; cdr3_nt: TGTGCCAGCAGTTTCACCAACCTAGGGGCCTACAATGAGCAGTTCTTC; cdr3_aa: CASSFTNLGAYNEQFF
clone_size: NA; v_call: TRBV4-2; j_call: TRBJ2-1; d_call: NA; cdr3_nt: TGTGCCAGCAGCCAAGATAGAGAGTTCGACAATGAGCAGTTCTTC; cdr3_aa: CASSQDREFDNEQFF
clone_size: NA; v_call: TRBV6-1; j_call: TRBJ2-3; d_call: NA; cdr3_nt: TGTGCCAGCAGTGAGAGTAAAGCGGGGCAGTATTTT; cdr3_aa: CASSESKAGQYF
clone_size: NA; v_call: TRBV6-7; j_call: TRBJ2-1; d_call: TRBD1; cdr3_nt: TGTGCCAGCAGTTTAAGGACAGGGACCGGCAATGAGCAGTTCTTC; cdr3_aa: CASSLRTGTGNEQFF
clone_size: NA; v_call: TRBV19; j_call: TRBJ1-2; d_call: NA; cdr3_nt: TGTGCCAGTAGAATTCCGGGACTAGGCGATGGCTACACCTTC; cdr3_aa: CASRIPGLGDGYTF
clone_size: NA; v_call: TRBV7-2; j_call: TRBJ2-3; d_call: TRBD2; cdr3_nt: TGTGCCAGCAGCTTATTGGGACTAGCGGCCTCAGATACGCAGTATTTT; cdr3_aa: CASSLLGLAASDTQYF
clone_size: NA; v_call: TRBV28; j_call: TRBJ1-1; d_call: NA; cdr3_nt: TGTGCCGGGGTCAGATCAGGAATCATGAACACTGAAGCTTTCTTT; cdr3_aa: CAGVRSGIMNTEAFF
clone_size: NA; v_call: TRBV6-5; j_call: TRBJ1-5; d_call: NA; cdr3_nt: TGTGCCAGCAGTTACGGTCCGGGCAATCAGCCCCAGCATTTT; cdr3_aa: CASSYGPGNQPQHF
clone_size: NA; v_call: TRBV28; j_call: TRBJ2-6; d_call: TRBD2; cdr3_nt: TGTGCCAGCAGGACCCCCATGGGACTAGCGGGAGCTGGGGCCAACGTCCTGACTTTC; cdr3_aa: CASRTPMGLAGAGANVLTF
clone_size: NA; v_call: TRBV28; j_call: TRBJ2-7; d_call: NA; cdr3_nt: TGTGCCAGCAAGGACAGCTTTTTGGGCTACGAGCAGTACTTC; cdr3_aa: CASKDSFLGYEQYF
clone_size: NA; v_call: TRBV28; j_call: TRBJ1-2; d_call: NA; cdr3_nt: TGTGCCAGCACCCCCGGGGGGGGATATGGCTACACCTTC; cdr3_aa: CASTPGGGYGYTF
clone_size: NA; v_call: TRBV19; j_call: TRBJ1-1; d_call: NA; cdr3_nt: TGTGCCAGTAGTATAGGCGGAGGGAACACTGAAGCTTTCTTT; cdr3_aa: CASSIGGGNTEAFF
clone_size: NA; v_call: TRBV5-1; j_call: TRBJ1-4; d_call: TRBD1; cdr3_nt: TGCGCCAGCAGCTGGGCGACAGGGATTAATGAAAAACTGTTTTTT; cdr3_aa: CASSWATGINEKLFF
clone_size: NA; v_call: TRBV9; j_call: TRBJ2-7; d_call: TRBD2; cdr3_nt: TGTGCCAGCAGCGTAGGCGCGGGAGGGCCTATTTACGAGCAGTACTTC; cdr3_aa: CASSVGAGGPIYEQYF
clone_size: NA; v_call: TRBV28; j_call: TRBJ1-1; d_call: NA; cdr3_nt: TGTGCCAGCAGCGAGTTGAACACTGAAGCTTTCTTT; cdr3_aa: CASSELNTEAFF
clone_size: NA; v_call: TRBV6-1; j_call: TRBJ1-2; d_call: TRBD1; cdr3_nt: TGTGCCAGCAGTGACGTTGGACAGGGAACTTTAACTCGTGGCTACACCTTC; cdr3_aa: CASSDVGQGTLTRGYTF
clone_size: NA; v_call: TRBV5-4; j_call: TRBJ2-1; d_call: NA; cdr3_nt: TGTGCCAGCAGCGGCCGGAGAGTGTCCTACAATGAGCAGTTCTTC; cdr3_aa: CASSGRRVSYNEQFF
clone_size: NA; v_call: TRBV6-5; j_call: TRBJ2-4; d_call: TRBD2; cdr3_nt: TGTGCCAGCAGTTACTCCTCAGCGGGAGGGACAGGTATTCAGTACTTC; cdr3_aa: CASSYSSAGGTGIQYF
clone_size: NA; v_call: TRBV7-2; j_call: TRBJ2-1; d_call: NA; cdr3_nt: TGTGCCAGCAGCGGCTACAATGAGCAGTTCTTC; cdr3_aa: CASSGYNEQFF
clone_size: NA; v_call: TRBV7-3; j_call: TRBJ2-6; d_call: NA; cdr3_nt: TGTGCCAGCAGCTTAACGGCAGGGGCTGGGGCCAACGTCCTGACTTTC; cdr3_aa: CASSLTAGAGANVLTF
clone_size: NA; v_call: TRBV29-1; j_call: TRBJ2-1; d_call: NA; cdr3_nt: TGCACCGCCTCTGAGAGGGCGACCAATGAGCAGTTCTTC; cdr3_aa: CTASERATNEQFF
clone_size: NA; v_call: TRBV27; j_call: TRBJ1-3; d_call: NA; cdr3_nt: TGTGCCAGCAGTCCCAGGCGCTCTGGAAACACCATATATTTT; cdr3_aa: CASSPRRSGNTIYF
clone_size: NA; v_call: TRBV12-5; j_call: TRBJ1-1; d_call: NA; cdr3_nt: TGTGCTAGTGGTTTGGGGCGGGAGAACACTGAAGCTTTCTTT; cdr3_aa: CASGLGRENTEAFF
clone_size: NA; v_call: TRBV7-9; j_call: TRBJ1-3; d_call: NA; cdr3_nt: TGTGCCAGCAGCTTAAGGCAGGGAAGCGATCTGGAAACAACCATATATTTT; cdr3_aa: CASSLRQGSDLETTIYF
clone_size: NA; v_call: TRBV9; j_call: TRBJ2-7; d_call: NA; cdr3_nt: TGTGCCAGCAGCGTGCGAGACCACGAGCAGTACTTC; cdr3_aa: CASSVRDHEQYF
clone_size: NA; v_call: TRBV11-2; j_call: TRBJ1-2; d_call: TRBD1; cdr3_nt: TGTGCCAGCAGTTATATACAGGGGCCCTCCCTCGGTGACTATGGCTACACCTTC; cdr3_aa: CASSYIQGPSLGDYGYTF
clone_size: NA; v_call: TRBV5-4; j_call: TRBJ2-3; d_call: TRBD2; cdr3_nt: TGTGCCAGCAGCTTGCGGCTAGCGGGAGACTCAGATACGCAGTATTTT; cdr3_aa: CASSLRLAGDSDTQYF
clone_size: once; v_call: TRBV28; j_call: TRBJ2-7; d_call: NA; cdr3_nt: TGTGCCAGCAGTTTATCAAGGACTGCTTGGCTGGAGGAGCAGTACTTC; cdr3_aa: CASSLSRTAWLEEQYF
clone_size: NA; v_call: TRBV19; j_call: TRBJ2-5; d_call: TRBD1; cdr3_nt: TGTGCCAGTAGTATACTAGGACAGGGAAGCCAAGAGACCCAGTACTTC; cdr3_aa: CASSILGQGSQETQYF
clone_size: NA; v_call: TRBV29-1; j_call: TRBJ2-7; d_call: NA; cdr3_nt: TGCAGCGTTAGCGGGGGACAGGGTCTTCGCGAGCAGTACTTC; cdr3_aa: CSVSGGQGLREQYF
clone_size: NA; v_call: TRBV5-5; j_call: TRBJ1-2; d_call: NA; cdr3_nt: TGTGCCAGCAGCTTGGTAGGGCAGGGCTACACCTTC; cdr3_aa: CASSLVGQGYTF
clone_size: NA; v_call: TRBV7-9; j_call: TRBJ2-3; d_call: NA; cdr3_nt: TGTGCCAGCAGCTTCAGCGGGAGCACAGATACGCAGTATTTT; cdr3_aa: CASSFSGSTDTQYF
clone_size: NA; v_call: TRBV7-2; j_call: TRBJ1-1; d_call: NA; cdr3_nt: TGTGCCAGCAGCCAAGGGTGGCGGTCGAACACTGAAGCTTTCTTT; cdr3_aa: CASSQGWRSNTEAFF
clone_size: NA; v_call: TRBV28; j_call: TRBJ2-5; d_call: TRBD1; cdr3_nt: TGTGCCAGCAGTTCGAGACAGGGACGGGAGACCCAGTACTTC; cdr3_aa: CASSSRQGRETQYF
clone_size: NA; v_call: TRBV7-9; j_call: TRBJ2-7; d_call: TRBD1; cdr3_nt: TGTGCCAGCAGCTTAGCGCGACAGGGCGAGATCGCCTACGAGCAGTACTTC; cdr3_aa: CASSLARQGEIAYEQYF
clone_size: NA; v_call: TRBV9; j_call: TRBJ2-7; d_call: NA; cdr3_nt: TGTGCCAGCAGCCCCCAAGGTTCTGGGTCCTACGAGCAGTACTTC; cdr3_aa: CASSPQGSGSYEQYF
clone_size: NA; v_call: TRBV30; j_call: TRBJ2-2; d_call: NA; cdr3_nt: TGTGCCTGGAGTCCCCCAGAGATCATCCGGGTTTTGGGCGGGGAGCTGTTTTTT; cdr3_aa: CAWSPPEIIRVLGGELFF
clone_size: NA; v_call: TRBV29-1; j_call: TRBJ2-3; d_call: TRBD2; cdr3_nt: TGCAGCGTTGTAGGGCTAGCGGAGACAACAGATACGCAGTATTTT; cdr3_aa: CSVVGLAETTDTQYF
clone_size: NA; v_call: TRBV7-2; j_call: TRBJ2-1; d_call: NA; cdr3_nt: TGTGCCAGCAGCTTGGGGCGGAACTACAATGAGCAGTTCTTC; cdr3_aa: CASSLGRNYNEQFF
clone_size: NA; v_call: TRBV23-1; j_call: TRBJ2-5; d_call: NA; cdr3_nt: TGCGCCAGCAGTCAAAACCTCCTCCTAGCGCCTGGGACCCAGTACTTC; cdr3_aa: CASSQNLLLAPGTQYF
clone_size: NA; v_call: TRBV5-1; j_call: TRBJ1-5; d_call: NA; cdr3_nt: TGCGCCAGCAGCTTGGTTGGGGGTAGCAATCAGCCCCAGCATTTT; cdr3_aa: CASSLVGGSNQPQHF
clone_size: NA; v_call: TRBV5-4; j_call: TRBJ2-7; d_call: TRBD2; cdr3_nt: TGTGCCAGCAGCCCCAGCGGGAGTTACACCTACGAGCAGTACTTC; cdr3_aa: CASSPSGSYTYEQYF